This T cell receptor beta chain was observed in a study of cytomegalovirus exposure and HLA in healthy donors. As for this clone: The antigen remains undetermined.

This CDR3 has 16 amino acids. V lost 1 base, J lost 4 bases, and 7 bases stayed unmatched. The germline gives CDR1 SGDLS, CDR2 YYNGEE. Study-level findings and limits: Across donors, most TCRs were seen rarely, yet some public ones were widespread. Most likely, a cluster of highly shared sequence variants arose as a sequencing artifact. Looking again later, the authors saw that most CMV-associated TCR beta chains seemed HLA-restricted.

The PCR ran on 60 Vbeta and 13 Jbeta primers. Some clones are missing from TCRdb's copy, which holds only in-frame ones; the method was immunoSEQ multiplex PCR. The sample lists about 120,000 clones; approximately 66% were seen once. The genes are TRBV9 and TRBJ2-5, with 10 bases identical to TRBD2. This receptor was taken from a woman aged 40-49 years in good health and CMV-seropositive. Material: PBMCs. CDR3 in amino acids: CASSVMSGGAGETQYF. The CDR3 DNA reads TGTGCCAGCAGCGTAATGAGCGGGGGGGCCGGAGAGACCCAGTACTTC.